Below are 22 T cell receptor beta chains sequenced from a single sample in a study of beta chain features in type 1 diabetes. The entirety of the isolated RNA underwent reverse transcription, so expressed TCRB transcripts were sequenced. Sequencing was performed with immunoSEQ multiplex PCR; in TCRdb, only in-frame clones are kept and a portion is missing. The table includes about 250,000 clones, roughly 15% detected once. The sequencing input was naive CD4+ T cells from blood. The source is a woman in her forties in good health.

This clone was observed a handful of times. The chain couples TRBV4-1 to TRBJ2-1, with 14 bases identical to TRBD2. The germline V gene encodes CDR1 MGHRA and CDR2 YSYEKL. This CDR3 comprises 16 residues. The V segment lost 1 base and the J segment 16 bases; nucleotides outside the gene matches: 12. The CDR3: CASSQASRTSGGWYFF. The CDR3, as DNA: TGCGCCAGCAGCCAAGCATCGCGGACTAGCGGGGGGTGGTACTTCTTC.

The chain is built from TRBV5-4 and TRBJ2-1; 12 bases align to TRBD2. There are 16 residues in the CDR3. Trimming at V came to 4 bases and at J to 7 bases, leaving 9 bases not matched to a gene. Germline V lookup: CDR1 SGHNT, CDR2 YYREEE (reference sequence). In DNA, the CDR3 is TGTGCCAGCAGCCCTCTAGCGGGGGGGGGTGGGAATGAGCAGTTCTTC. Protein sequence: CASSPLAGGGGNEQFF.

This clone was detected only a few times. This chain links TRBV19 with TRBJ2-3, with 8 bases matching TRBD2. Per the germline V gene, CDR1 is LNHDA and CDR2 is SQIVND (reference sequence). Trimming removed 6 bases from V and 2 bases from J; junction bases left unmatched: 16. The CDR3 is 18 amino acids. The CDR3 DNA follows: TGTGCCAGTAGGATAACCCGGAGGGAGCGGGGGACCACAGATACGCAGTATTTT. Its translation is CASRITRRERGTTDTQYF.

This clone was seen more than once but under ten times. The chain is built from TRBV18 and TRBJ2-7; a possible D gene is TRBD1 (7 bases). V was shortened by 3 bases and J by 4 bases, with 16 bases between the two germline ends. Germline V gene sequence: CDR1 KGHSH, CDR2 LQKENI. This CDR3 spans 15 amino acids. CDR3 nucleotides: TGTGCCAGCTCACCCCCCGGGGGACAGCTGTACGAGCAGTACTTC. Translated, it gives CASSPPGGQLYEQYF.

J is TRBJ2-3 and V is TRBV4-3; the match to TRBD2 covers 16 bases. The V gene's germline CDR1 is LGHNA and CDR2 YSLEER. The ends lost 4 bases at V and 2 bases at J; junction bases unmatched: 3. The CDR3 contains 17 residues. Here the CDR3 reads CASSPGTSGGATDTQYF. For the CDR3, the DNA is TGCGCCAGCAGCCCCGGGACTAGCGGGGGGGCCACAGATACGCAGTATTTT.

The rearrangement links TRBV7-6 to TRBJ2-7; D gene unclear. V lost 5 bases and J 3 bases, leaving 20 bases between the germline ends. This CDR3 comprises 16 residues. The germline gives CDR1 SGHVS, CDR2 FNYEAQ. The CDR3 spells CASSPLYLPYHYEQYF. The CDR3 DNA is TGTGCCAGCAGCCCCCTCTACCTCCCCTACCACTACGAGCAGTACTTC.

A few counts support this clone. The chain combines TRBV25-1 with TRBJ2-5, with 7 bases that match TRBD2. The germline gives CDR1 MGHDK, CDR2 SYGVNS. CDR3 length equals 15 residues. The V and J ends lost 8 bases and 5 bases, in that order; junction bases with no gene match: 14. This CDR3 is CASQGSPGGEETQYF. In DNA, the CDR3 is TGTGCCAGCCAGGGTTCGCCGGGGGGAGAGGAGACCCAGTACTTC. Full variable domain (outside the CDR3, taken from reference TRBV25-1 and TRBJ2-5): EADIYQTPRYLVIGTGKKITLECSQTMGHDKMYWYQQDPGMELHLIHYSYGVNSTEKGDLSSESTVSRIRTEHFPLTLESARPSHTSQYLCASQGSPGGEETQYFGPGTRLLVL.

The V and J genes are TRBV6-5 and TRBJ2-1, with D perhaps matching TRBD1 (6 bases). Trimming took 2 bases from V and 0 from J, leaving 11 bases between them. This CDR3 spans 16 amino acids. Germline V gene sequence: CDR1 MNHEY, CDR2 SVGAGI. This chain's CDR3 is CASSYGQRRSYNEQFF. The CDR3 DNA reads as TGTGCCAGCAGTTACGGACAGCGACGCTCCTACAATGAGCAGTTCTTC.

The chain uses TRBV11-2 and TRBJ1-6; 7 nucleotides line up with TRBD1. The CDR3 has 15 residues. The germline V gene has CDR1 SGHAT and CDR2 FQNNGV. The trim removed 4 bases at V and 11 bases at J, leaving 11 bases unmatched. The chain's CDR3 is CASSSIDRARAPLHF. The CDR3 nucleotides are TGTGCCAGCAGCTCGATAGACAGGGCCCGGGCACCCCTCCACTTT.

The chain joins TRBV13 to TRBJ1-1, with unresolved D. Germline loops: CDR1 PRHDT, CDR2 FYEKMQ (reference sequence). The length of the CDR3 is 15 residues. The V end lost 2 bases, the J end lost 1 base, and 11 bases lay between the germline ends. The CDR3 region is CASSLTGNPNTEAFF. CDR3 nucleotides: TGTGCCAGCAGCTTAACCGGGAACCCGAACACTGAAGCTTTCTTT.

DNA for the CDR3: TGTGCCAGCTCACCACTGGGGGGGCCCACCGCCACCGGGGAGCTGTTTTTT. It translates to CASSPLGGPTATGELFF. The chain combines TRBV18 with TRBJ2-2; D perhaps matches TRBD2 (7 bases). Germline V lookup: CDR1 KGHSH, CDR2 LQKENI. The CDR3 is 17 amino acids. Trimming removed 1 base at V and 4 bases at J, with 16 bases between.

The sample holds a few counts of this clone. CDR3: CASSLADSDRGDTQYF. CDR3 nucleotides: TGCGCCAGCAGCTTGGCCGATTCAGATCGGGGAGATACGCAGTATTTT. The chain couples TRBV5-1 to TRBJ2-3; perhaps TRBD2 as D (5 bases). CDR3 size: 16 residues. The germline CDR1 and CDR2 sequences are SGHRS and YFSETQ. Trimming removed 0 bases at V and 5 bases at J, with 16 bases between.

This clone has just a few counts. The V gene is TRBV2, the J gene TRBJ1-1, with 7 bases matching TRBD1. The CDR3 runs 13 residues. The trim removed 6 bases at V and 7 bases at J, leaving 8 bases unmatched. Looked up from germline, CDR1 is SNHLY and CDR2 is FYNNEI. CDR3 coding DNA: TGTGCCAGCAGGGGGGACAGTAAGAATGAAGCTTTCTTT. Its protein is CASRGDSKNEAFF.

This clone was detected a few times. The rearrangement joins TRBV5-1 to TRBJ2-3, with D possibly being TRBD2 (6 bases). CDR3 length: 13 residues. Germline V lookup: CDR1 SGHRS, CDR2 YFSETQ. V was pared by 4 bases and J by 2 bases, with 8 bases between. CDR3 sequence reads: CASSAGPTDTQYF. CDR3 coding DNA: TGCGCCAGCAGCGCGGGACCCACAGATACGCAGTATTTT.

Only a few counts were recorded for this clone. The chain links TRBV11-2 to TRBJ1-1; TRBD1 aligns across 7 bases. The germline V gene has CDR1 SGHAT and CDR2 FQNNGV. The junction had 16 bases not matched to a gene; V was cut back by 6 bases and J by 6 bases. The length of the CDR3 is 16 residues. Written as DNA, the CDR3 is TGTGCCAGCAGGACCCCCATGCAGAGAACAGGGGCTGAAGCTTTCTTT. It yields the protein CASRTPMQRTGAEAFF.

The gene calls are TRBV6-5 and TRBJ1-1; D is possibly TRBD1 (5 bases). Germline lookup yields CDR1 MNHEY and CDR2 SVGAGI. Between the trimmed V and J ends, which lost 0 bases and 5 bases, there was a span of 10 bases. The CDR3 contains 14 residues. Here the CDR3 DNA reads TGTGCCAGCAGTTACTCTCTTTCAGGGACTGAAGCTTTCTTT. This sequence encodes CASSYSLSGTEAFF.

The rearrangement joins TRBV4-2 to TRBJ2-5; 14 bases agree with TRBD2. Germline CDR1 and CDR2: LGHNA and YNFKEQ. J gave up 5 bases and V 1 base, and 9 bases lay outside the gene matches. CDR3 size: 18 residues. CDR3 in DNA: TGTGCCAGCAGCCAAGGAGGTACGGGACTAGCGGGGGATGAGACCCAGTACTTC. Residues: CASSQGGTGLAGDETQYF.

This clone was detected only a few times. The chain couples TRBV2 to TRBJ2-3, with D possibly being TRBD1 (6 bases). Between the trimmed V and J ends, which lost 7 bases and 2 bases, there was a span of 10 bases. Germline CDR1 SNHLY, CDR2 FYNNEI. This CDR3 region has 13 residues. The CDR3 region has the DNA TGTGCCAGCAATGGGGGCCCCACAGATACGCAGTATTTT. It translates to CASNGGPTDTQYF.

The chain couples TRBV2 to TRBJ1-2; 11 bases are shared with TRBD1. The CDR3 is 14 amino acids. Germline V gene lookup returns CDR1 SNHLY and CDR2 FYNNEI. V shed 6 bases and J 5 bases; nucleotides not matched to a gene: 5. CDR3 protein: CASRRTGGEYGYTF. In nucleotides, the CDR3 is TGTGCCAGCAGACGGACAGGGGGCGAATATGGCTACACCTTC.

The rearrangement joins TRBV4-1 to TRBJ2-5; the D gene is possibly TRBD1 (6 bases). Trimming removed 1 base at V and 5 bases at J, with 17 bases between. The germline V gene encodes CDR1 MGHRA and CDR2 YSYEKL. The CDR3 totals 16 residues. The CDR3 sequence: CASSQVSRGRKETQYF. For the CDR3, the DNA is TGCGCCAGCAGCCAAGTAAGCAGGGGCCGAAAGGAGACCCAGTACTTC.

This clone was seen a few times. This chain connects TRBV5-1 to TRBJ2-7; 10 nucleotides line up with TRBD1. The V segment lost 3 bases and the J segment 4 bases; nucleotides outside the gene matches: 7. The CDR3 totals 15 residues. In germline, CDR1 is SGHRS, CDR2 YFSETQ. CDR3 nucleotide sequence: TGCGCCAGCAGCTCCTCCGGGACAGGGGAGTACGAGCAGTACTTC. It codes for CASSSSGTGEYEQYF.

The J gene is TRBJ2-5, the V gene TRBV7-9; 13 bases fit TRBD2. J lost 5 bases, V lost 1 base, and 4 bases had no gene match. Germline loops: CDR1 SEHNR, CDR2 FQNEAQ (reference sequence). The CDR3 totals 16 residues. Written as DNA, the CDR3 is TGTGCCAGCAGCTTAGGGCGACTAGCGGGGGGTGAGACCCAGTACTTC. Translated: CASSLGRLAGGETQYF.